The rows below give T cell receptor beta chains drawn from one sample of a study of T-cell memory formation after mild COVID-19. Via MiXCR, TCRdb re-called the 5' RACE reads, giving one row per CDR3 protein. The data hold 300,000 to 350,000 distinct CDR3 sequences, with roughly a fifth observed a single time. The sample consisted of PBMCs or a T cell subset sorted from them (not recorded which). These receptors originate from a man aged 18 to 29 who had mild COVID-19 (a few samples of this study predate the infection). Cell type and time point are not known. CDR3s include the opening cysteine and the closing phenylalanine or tryptophan. The D gene is left open where the match is weak. Clone size, where shown, is once, few, many, or a class for clones that have expanded.

clone_size j_call v_call d_call cdr3_aa cdr3_nt
many TRBJ1-2 TRBV7-2 - CASSLAMGARGYTF TGTGCCAGCAGCTTAGCGATGGGGGCGCGAGGCTACACCTTC
few TRBJ2-2 TRBV25-1 - CASSEYSRGDTGELFF TGTGCCAGCAGTGAATATTCCAGGGGAGACACCGGGGAGCTGTTTTTT
- TRBJ2-5 TRBV6-5 TRBD1 CASNRGPAQETQYF TGTGCCAGTAACAGGGGACCCGCCCAAGAGACCCAGTACTTC
- TRBJ2-3 TRBV20-1 - CSARSGGPAADTQYF TGCAGTGCTAGAAGTGGCGGACCTGCCGCAGATACGCAGTATTTT
many TRBJ2-3 TRBV5-1 - CASSLESTDTQYF TGTGCCAGCAGCCTCGAGAGCACAGATACGCAGTATTTT
- TRBJ2-5 TRBV9 - CASSPSDYPQETQYF TGTGCCAGCAGCCCCTCGGACTACCCACAAGAGACCCAGTACTTC
few TRBJ2-5 TRBV7-2 - CASISGMQETQYF TGTGCCAGCATATCGGGGATGCAAGAGACCCAGTACTTC
- TRBJ2-1 TRBV5-5 TRBD1 CASSLGRDRPYNEQFF TGTGCCAGCAGCTTAGGTCGGGACAGACCCTACAATGAGCAGTTCTTC
- TRBJ2-3 TRBV12-3/TRBV12-4 - CASSWGGRPDTQYF TGTGCCAGCAGTTGGGGGGGGCGCCCAGATACGCAGTATTTT
many TRBJ2-5 TRBV7-9 TRBD2 CASSFQTSELQTQYF TGTGCCAGCAGCTTCCAGACTAGCGAGTTACAGACCCAGTACTTC
- TRBJ1-1 TRBV20-1 - CSARPFLRTEAEAFF TGCAGTGCTAGACCGTTCCTTCGGACAGAAGCTGAAGCTTTCTTT
- TRBJ1-5 TRBV6-2/TRBV6-3 TRBD1 CASSPSDRDNQPQHF TGTGCCAGCAGTCCGTCGGACAGGGACAATCAGCCCCAGCATTTT
few TRBJ2-6 TRBV20-1 - CSASDSGANVLTF TGCAGTGCGTCAGACTCTGGGGCCAACGTCCTGACTTTC
- TRBJ2-2 TRBV5-8 - CASSFGLAGGELFF TGTGCCAGCAGCTTCGGGCTAGCTGGCGGGGAGCTGTTTTTT
few TRBJ2-5 TRBV20-1 - CSARGAGETQYF TGCAGTGCTAGAGGTGCGGGGGAGACCCAGTACTTC
few TRBJ1-5 TRBV6-5 TRBD1 CASSYTGQGQPQHF TGTGCCAGCAGTTACACGGGACAGGGGCAGCCCCAGCATTTT
many TRBJ1-5 TRBV5-1 - CASSLEGDNQPQHF TGCGCCAGCAGCTTGGAAGGAGATAATCAGCCCCAGCATTTT
- TRBJ1-5 TRBV12-3/TRBV12-4 - CASRITAGPQHF TGTGCCAGCAGGATAACCGCGGGACCCCAGCATTTT
- TRBJ1-2 TRBV19 - CASSMREDRDCYTF TGTGCCAGTAGTATGAGGGAGGACAGAGATTGCTACACCTTC
few TRBJ1-1 TRBV7-6 - CASRSAGEAFF TGTGCCAGCAGATCCGCAGGGGAAGCTTTCTTT
- TRBJ2-5 TRBV7-2 - CASTHGGTEETQYF TGTGCCAGCACCCACGGGGGGACAGAAGAGACCCAGTACTTC
- TRBJ2-5 TRBV3-1 TRBD2 CASSQDQVAGETQYF TGTGCCAGCAGCCAAGATCAAGTAGCGGGAGAGACCCAGTACTTC
few TRBJ1-5 TRBV28 - CASSTAGRGKGNQPQHF TGTGCCAGCAGTACAGCCGGGAGGGGAAAGGGTAATCAGCCCCAGCATTTT
few TRBJ2-3 TRBV20-1 TRBD1 CSATGTGGGSGTDTQYF TGCAGTGCTACCGGGACAGGGGGCGGGAGTGGGACAGATACGCAGTATTTT
- TRBJ2-3 TRBV20-1 - CSALQGQTDTQYF TGCAGTGCCCTGCAGGGGCAGACAGATACGCAGTATTTT
- TRBJ2-6 TRBV13 - CASSQAGSANVLTF TGTGCCAGCAGCCAGGCAGGCTCGGCCAACGTCCTGACTTTC
- TRBJ1-5 TRBV12-3/TRBV12-4 - CASTRDINQPQHF TGTGCCAGCACCCGGGACATCAATCAGCCCCAGCATTTT
- TRBJ2-3 TRBV7-9 TRBD2 CASSLWAAGVDTQYF TGTGCCAGCAGCTTGTGGGCAGCGGGGGTTGATACGCAGTATTTT
- TRBJ1-2 TRBV7-9 TRBD1 CASSAYDRGQGYTF TGTGCCAGCAGCGCCTACGACAGGGGGCAGGGCTACACCTTC
- TRBJ1-2 TRBV6-5 - CASSYSRGYGYTF TGTGCCAGCAGTTACTCGAGGGGCTATGGCTACACCTTC
once TRBJ1-1 TRBV5-1 - CASSLGGPSTEAFF TGCGCCAGCAGCTTAGGGGGGCCTAGCACTGAAGCTTTCTTT
- TRBJ2-3 TRBV30 - CAWGEGDTQYF TGTGCCTGGGGGGAAGGTGATACGCAGTATTTT
- TRBJ2-4 TRBV24-1 TRBD1 CATLGTELAKNIQYF TGTGCCACCCTTGGGACAGAACTAGCCAAAAACATTCAGTACTTC
- TRBJ2-7 TRBV7-2 TRBD1 CASKNRGYDSYEQYF TGTGCCAGCAAGAACAGGGGTTACGACTCCTACGAGCAGTACTTC
few TRBJ2-3 TRBV5-1 TRBD2 CASSPGGPLSDTQYF TGCGCCAGCAGCCCGGGAGGGCCCCTTTCAGATACGCAGTATTTT
- TRBJ2-3 TRBV4-3 TRBD1 CASSQDFAGGVATQYF TGCGCCAGCAGCCAAGATTTCGCAGGGGGTGTCGCGACGCAGTATTTT
few TRBJ2-3 TRBV12-3/TRBV12-4 - CASLPPGALDTQYF TGTGCCAGCCTCCCCCCCGGGGCCCTAGATACGCAGTATTTT
few TRBJ2-6 TRBV6-5 - CASSYLGSLTPSGANVLTF TGTGCCAGCAGTTACTTAGGCAGCCTCACCCCCTCTGGGGCCAACGTCCTGACTTTC
few TRBJ2-1 TRBV7-2 - CASSRQGQRLGEQFF TGTGCCAGCAGTCGACAAGGTCAGCGACTTGGTGAGCAGTTCTTC
- TRBJ1-2 TRBV7-8 TRBD1 CASTQTRDRGYGYTF TGTGCCAGCACGCAAACCCGGGACAGGGGGTATGGCTACACCTTC
- TRBJ2-3 TRBV7-2 TRBD2 CASSLASGGGTDTQYF TGTGCCAGCAGCTTGGCAAGCGGGGGGGGCACAGATACGCAGTATTTT
- TRBJ1-1 TRBV20-1 - CSALPQGSEAFF TGCAGTGCTCTACCACAGGGTTCTGAAGCTTTCTTT
once TRBJ1-1 TRBV18 - CASSPALGVNTEAFF TGTGCCAGCTCACCGGCTTTGGGGGTCAACACTGAAGCTTTCTTT
- TRBJ1-2 TRBV7-2 - CASSQASIYGYTF TGTGCCAGCAGCCAGGCTTCGATCTATGGCTACACCTTC
- TRBJ1-2 TRBV19 TRBD1 CASYRDRGYSRGYTF TGTGCCAGTTACCGGGACAGGGGGTACTCCCGCGGCTACACCTTC
- TRBJ2-7 TRBV7-6 - CASSPTGRGKSYEQYF TGTGCCAGCAGCCCAACGGGAAGGGGCAAGTCCTACGAGCAGTACTTC
many TRBJ1-2 TRBV11-2 - CASSLDSLERGYGYTF TGTGCCAGCAGCTTAGATTCTTTGGAGCGCGGGTATGGCTACACCTTC
- TRBJ1-2 TRBV3-1 - CASSPGAYGYTF TGTGCCAGCAGCCCCGGAGCTTATGGCTACACCTTC
few TRBJ2-5 TRBV7-2 - CASRVDSGTQYF TGTGCCAGCAGAGTAGATAGCGGGACCCAGTACTTC
many TRBJ1-2 TRBV27 TRBD1 CASRTGTGFGYTF TGTGCCAGCAGGACCGGGACAGGGTTTGGCTACACCTTC
once TRBJ2-2 TRBV19 - CASSIWIMQGPTGELFF TGTGCCAGTAGTATTTGGATCATGCAGGGTCCGACCGGGGAGCTGTTTTTT
few TRBJ2-3 TRBV5-1 - CASSSGMWGTDTQYF TGCGCCAGCAGCTCAGGGATGTGGGGGACAGATACGCAGTATTTT
once TRBJ2-5 TRBV19 TRBD2 CASSIDRTSGDWETQYF TGTGCCAGTAGTATAGACCGGACTAGCGGGGATTGGGAGACCCAGTACTTC
few TRBJ2-3 TRBV27 TRBD2 CASRLAGGLDTQYF TGTGCCAGCCGTCTAGCGGGGGGGCTGGATACGCAGTATTTT
- TRBJ2-2 TRBV4-2 - CASSETPNGAGPRTGELFF TGTGCCAGCAGCGAAACTCCGAATGGGGCAGGGCCGCGGACCGGGGAGCTGTTTTTT
- TRBJ2-5 TRBV5-1 - CASSLVDSLETQYF TGCGCCAGCAGCTTGGTAGACAGCTTAGAGACCCAGTACTTC
- TRBJ1-2 TRBV6-1 - CASSNGALGGYTF TGTGCCAGCAGTAATGGGGCACTCGGGGGCTACACCTTC